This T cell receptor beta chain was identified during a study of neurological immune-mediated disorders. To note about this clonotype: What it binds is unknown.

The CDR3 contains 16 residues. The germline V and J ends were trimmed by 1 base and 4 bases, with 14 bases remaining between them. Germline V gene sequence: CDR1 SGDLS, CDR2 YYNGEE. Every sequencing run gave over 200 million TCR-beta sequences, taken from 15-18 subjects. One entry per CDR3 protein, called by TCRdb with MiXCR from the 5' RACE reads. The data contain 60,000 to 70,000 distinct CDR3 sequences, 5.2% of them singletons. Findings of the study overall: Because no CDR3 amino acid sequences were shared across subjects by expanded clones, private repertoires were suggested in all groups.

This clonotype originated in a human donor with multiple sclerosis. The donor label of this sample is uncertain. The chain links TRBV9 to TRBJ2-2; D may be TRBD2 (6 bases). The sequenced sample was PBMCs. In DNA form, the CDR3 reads TGTGCCAGCAGCGTAAAGGGGCAGGGAGGCACCGGGGAGCTGTTTTTT. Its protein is CASSVKGQGGTGELFF.